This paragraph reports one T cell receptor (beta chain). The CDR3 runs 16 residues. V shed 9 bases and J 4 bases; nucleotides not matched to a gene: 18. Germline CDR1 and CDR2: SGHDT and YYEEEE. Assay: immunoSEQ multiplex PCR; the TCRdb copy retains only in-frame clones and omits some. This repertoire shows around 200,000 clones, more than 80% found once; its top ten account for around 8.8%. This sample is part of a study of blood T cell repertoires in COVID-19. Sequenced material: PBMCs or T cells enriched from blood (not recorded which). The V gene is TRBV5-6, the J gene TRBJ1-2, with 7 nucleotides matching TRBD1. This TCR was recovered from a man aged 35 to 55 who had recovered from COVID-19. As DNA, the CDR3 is TGTGCCACCCACCCGAGAGATCGGGACAGTCGCTATGGCTACACCTTC. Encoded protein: CATHPRDRDSRYGYTF.